A single sample gave rise to the 32 T cell receptor beta chains below, sequenced in a study of identical twins. TCRdb reprocessed the 5' RACE reads with MiXCR, giving one entry per CDR3 protein. The table includes 350,000 or so distinct CDR3 sequences, more than 9% detected once. This same sample was also taken into another study, of yellow fever vaccine responses in identical twins.

Specimen: CD8+ T cells sorted from blood. Source of these receptors: a woman younger than 35 in good health.

The V call is TRBV7-9, the J call TRBJ2-3, with D tentatively TRBD1 or TRBD2 (5 bases each). The germline CDR1 and CDR2 sequences are SEHNR and FQNEAQ (reference sequence). The V end was cut by 3 bases, the J end by 5 bases, with 21 bases between. The CDR3 runs 17 residues. The CDR3 DNA reads as TGTGCCAGCAGCTTGGGGTTCGGGGCTATCGAAGTAGATACGCAGTATTTT. Its protein is CASSLGFGAIEVDTQYF.

This clonotype was seen a handful of times. This chain links TRBV11-2 with TRBJ2-1; maybe TRBD1 (5 bases). The V gene lost 1 base and the J gene lost 12 bases, with 13 bases spanning the gap. Germline V CDR1 and CDR2: SGHAT, FQNNGV. This CDR3 has 13 residues. Written as DNA, the CDR3 is TGTGCCAGCAGCTTAGGGGTCAGGGTCTGGCAGTTCTTC. The encoded protein is CASSLGVRVWQFF.

The table lists this clonotype with many counts. This chain joins TRBV5-5 and TRBJ2-1; D gene ambiguous. This CDR3 has 15 amino acids. The V end lost 2 bases, the J end lost 4 bases, and 13 bases lay between the germline ends. CDR1 is SGHKS and CDR2 is YYEKEE in the germline V gene (reference sequence). CDR3 protein: CASSLENDYYNEQFF. In nucleotides, the CDR3 is TGTGCCAGCAGCTTAGAGAACGATTATTACAATGAGCAGTTCTTC.

This chain connects TRBV2 to TRBJ2-1; TRBD1 matches at 9 bases. This CDR3 has 14 residues. Per germline, CDR1 SNHLY and CDR2 FYNNEI. V trimming: 10 bases; J trimming: 6 bases; junction bases outside the gene matches: 10. The CDR3 DNA reads as TGTGCCACCTTAAGACAGGGGGGGAGCAATGAGCAGTTCTTC. It specifies CATLRQGGSNEQFF.

The chain combines TRBV4-2 with TRBJ2-7; no definite D call. Germline loops: CDR1 LGHNA, CDR2 YNFKEQ. The V gene lost 0 bases and the J gene lost 1 base, with 19 bases spanning the gap. This CDR3 is built from 18 residues. Here the CDR3 reads CASSQDPLARELSYEQYF. CDR3 sequence (DNA): TGTGCCAGCAGCCAAGATCCATTGGCTCGAGAACTATCCTACGAGCAGTACTTC.

The chain is built from TRBV7-9 and TRBJ2-5, with D hard to call. V dropped 8 bases and J dropped 2 bases, with 9 bases sitting between them. Per the germline V gene, CDR1 is SEHNR and CDR2 is FQNEAQ (reference sequence). The CDR3 totals 12 residues. The CDR3 spells CASRLHQETQYF. CDR3 nucleotide sequence: TGTGCCAGCCGCCTCCATCAAGAGACCCAGTACTTC.

This clonotype came up many times. The chain joins TRBV12-3 or TRBV12-4 to TRBJ2-7, with 8 positions matching TRBD1. The V and J ends lost 6 bases and 1 base, in that order; junction bases with no gene match: 5. The CDR3 consists of 14 residues. For the CDR3, the DNA is TGTGCCAGCAGCACGACAGGGGAGTCCTACGAGCAGTACTTC. Its translation: CASSTTGESYEQYF.

This clonotype was seen only a few times. The chain couples TRBV24-1 to TRBJ2-2, with a possible D match to TRBD1 (5 bases). The ends were cut back, 3 bases at V and 3 bases at J, with 10 bases in the middle. In germline, CDR1 is KGHDR, CDR2 SFDVKD. This CDR3 is 15 amino acids long. This chain's CDR3 is CATSDTDSYTGELFF. As DNA, the CDR3 is TGTGCCACCAGTGATACCGACAGCTACACCGGGGAGCTGTTTTTT.

This clonotype was observed a few times. This rearrangement joins TRBV13 to TRBJ2-7; D possibly corresponds to TRBD1 (6 bases). Per the germline V gene, CDR1 is PRHDT and CDR2 is FYEKMQ (reference sequence). This CDR3 contains 12 residues. Deletions cut 3 bases from V and 4 bases from J, with 7 bases between. The CDR3 protein is CASSFDRYEQYV. In nucleotides, the CDR3 is TGTGCCAGCAGCTTCGACAGGTACGAGCAGTACGTC.

This chain uses TRBV20-1 with TRBJ2-3, with TRBD2 matching 8 bases. J lost 0 bases, V lost 5 bases, and 10 bases had no gene match. The CDR3 is made up of 16 amino acids. The germline CDR1 and CDR2 sequences are DFQATT and SNEGSKA (reference sequence). CDR3 amino acids: CSARSGGPPSTDTQYF. Written as DNA, the CDR3 is TGCAGTGCTCGAAGCGGGGGACCGCCTAGCACAGATACGCAGTATTTT.

The rearrangement links TRBV3-1 to TRBJ2-7, with 7 bases matching TRBD2. The CDR3 runs 14 residues. The junction had 7 bases not matched to a gene; V was cut back by 2 bases and J by 6 bases. Germline V gene data show CDR1 as LGHDT and CDR2 as YNNKEL (reference sequence). CDR3 nucleotide sequence: TGTGCCAGCAGCCAACCTGGACTAGACACCGAGCAGTACTTC. It translates to CASSQPGLDTEQYF.

This clonotype was counted a few times. The J gene is TRBJ2-7, the V gene TRBV7-9; D may be TRBD2 (6 bases). This CDR3 comprises 14 residues. Germline V gene sequence: CDR1 SEHNR, CDR2 FQNEAQ (reference sequence). The germline V and J ends were trimmed by 3 bases and 2 bases, with 11 bases remaining between them. This CDR3 reads CASSFIGGAYEQYF. As DNA, the CDR3 is TGTGCCAGCAGCTTTATTGGCGGGGCCTACGAGCAGTACTTC.

The rearrangement links TRBV15 to TRBJ1-2, with D possibly matching TRBD1 (6 bases). The CDR3 is 16 amino acids. The ends were cut back, 3 bases at V and 0 bases at J, with 14 bases in the middle. In germline, CDR1 is LNHNV, CDR2 YYDKDF (reference sequence). The CDR3 coding sequence is TGTGCCACCAGCAGCAGGGGTGACCCTGCTAACTATGGCTACACCTTC. Its translation: CATSSRGDPANYGYTF.

This clonotype was detected a few times. The chain carries TRBV28 and TRBJ1-2, with D possibly being TRBD1 (5 bases). Germline V gene data show CDR1 as MDHEN and CDR2 as SYDVKM. The CDR3 covers 10 residues. CDR3 sequence: CGTGDYGYTF. In DNA form, the CDR3 reads TGTGGTACGGGGGACTATGGCTACACCTTC.

The chain has TRBV7-7 and TRBJ2-5; 7 bases map to TRBD1. V trimming: 5 bases; J trimming: 1 base; junction bases outside the gene matches: 4. The CDR3 length is 14 residues. The germline V gene has CDR1 SSHAT and CDR2 FNYEAQ (reference sequence). Here the CDR3 DNA reads TGTGCCAGCAGCAAATGGACAGGCCAAGAGACCCAGTACTTC. Protein: CASSKWTGQETQYF.

The genes are TRBV6-2 or TRBV6-3 and TRBJ2-7; maybe TRBD2 (5 bases). V was pared by 3 bases and J by 2 bases, with 11 bases between. The CDR3 runs to 14 residues. Germline CDR1 is MNHEY and CDR2 is SVGEGT. The CDR3 nucleotides are TGTGCCAGCAGTTATCCTAGCCGAACCTACGAGCAGTACGTC. This translates into CASSYPSRTYEQYV.

The V and J genes are TRBV6-5 and TRBJ1-2, with 9 bases lining up with TRBD1. With V trimmed by 0 bases and J by 8 bases, 13 bases remained unmatched. CDR3 length equals 17 residues. Germline assignment: CDR1 MNHEY and CDR2 SVGAGI. CDR3 sequence: CASSYSNEPQGADGYTF. The CDR3 bases are TGTGCCAGCAGTTACTCGAATGAACCACAGGGGGCTGACGGCTACACCTTC.

V usage is TRBV24-1 and J usage is TRBJ2-1; D not certain. The CDR3 is made up of 11 amino acids. The ends were cut back, 7 bases at V and 5 bases at J, with 5 bases in the middle. Germline V gene data show CDR1 as KGHDR and CDR2 as SFDVKD. This CDR3 is CATRENNEQFF. CDR3 coding DNA: TGTGCCACCAGGGAAAACAATGAGCAGTTCTTC.

This clonotype was recorded a few times. This chain joins TRBV2 and TRBJ2-7; the D gene is possibly TRBD2 (6 bases). The ends were cut back, 7 bases at V and 0 bases at J, with 10 bases in the middle. CDR1 and CDR2 from the germline V gene are SNHLY and FYNNEI. The CDR3 loop spans 13 amino acids. CDR3 in amino acids: CASTSSDSYEQYF. In DNA form, the CDR3 reads TGTGCCAGCACATCTAGCGACTCCTACGAGCAGTACTTC.

This clonotype has a count of ten or more. This chain connects TRBV10-3 to TRBJ2-1; 14 bases align to TRBD2. Germline V gene lookup returns CDR1 ENHRY and CDR2 SYGVKD. The ends lost 7 bases at V and 0 bases at J; junction bases unmatched: 11. The CDR3 totals 19 residues. The chain's CDR3 is CAITMTSGRAPSSYNEQFF. CDR3 DNA sequence: TGTGCCATCACCATGACTAGCGGGAGGGCTCCTAGCTCCTACAATGAGCAGTTCTTC.

The V gene is TRBV20-1, the J gene TRBJ1-2; the D gene is possibly TRBD1 (5 bases). Germline values: CDR1 DFQATT, CDR2 SNEGSKA (reference sequence). V was pared by 5 bases and J by 3 bases, with 13 bases between. This CDR3 comprises 13 residues. The CDR3 bases are TGCAGTGCTGGTCTTCAGGGAGACTATGGCTACACCTTC. This gives the protein CSAGLQGDYGYTF.

The chain employs TRBV13 and TRBJ2-1, with D possibly being TRBD2 (6 bases). Trimming took off 4 bases at V and 8 bases at J, with 27 bases between the two ends. The CDR3 spans 18 residues. Germline values: CDR1 PRHDT, CDR2 FYEKMQ (reference sequence). This CDR3 reads CASSYSLFPGAGRDEQFF. Here the CDR3 DNA reads TGTGCCAGCAGCTACTCTCTGTTCCCGGGAGCCGGGCGGGATGAGCAGTTCTTC.

This clonotype appeared a few times. The CDR3 DNA reads as TGTGCCAGCAGTGGTTCGGATAGCTCCTACAATGAGCAGTTCTTC. Translation: CASSGSDSSYNEQFF. This chain joins TRBV2 and TRBJ2-1; D uncertain. The germline V gene encodes CDR1 SNHLY and CDR2 FYNNEI. The CDR3 sequence is 15 residues long. Trimming removed 4 bases at V and 0 bases at J, with 10 bases between.

J is TRBJ2-4 and V is TRBV7-9, with D maybe TRBD2 (6 bases). The V gene's germline CDR1 is SEHNR and CDR2 FQNEAQ (reference sequence). The CDR3 is made up of 16 amino acids. The V end was cut by 1 base, the J end by 1 base, with 11 bases between. CDR3 in DNA: TGTGCCAGCAGCTTAGTGAGGGACTCGGCCAAAAACATTCAGTACTTC. Amino acid sequence: CASSLVRDSAKNIQYF.

Only a few counts were recorded for this clonotype. V usage is TRBV4-1 and J usage is TRBJ1-2; a possible D gene is TRBD1 (6 bases). The CDR3 consists of 15 residues. Germline-derived CDR1 and CDR2 are MGHRA and YSYEKL. V lost 2 bases and J 4 bases, leaving 14 bases between the germline ends. CDR3 in DNA: TGCGCCAGCAGCCAATACGCGGGGGCTGTCTATGGCTACACCTTC. Encoded protein: CASSQYAGAVYGYTF.

This clonotype was found many times. The genes are TRBV12-3 or TRBV12-4 and TRBJ1-1, with 9 bases lining up with TRBD1. The CDR3 length is 14 residues. V lost 2 bases to trimming and J lost 8 bases; unmatched junction nucleotides: 6. The CDR3 DNA is TGTGCCAGCAGTTTATCACAGGGGGCTGGGGAAGCTTTCTTT. Its translation is CASSLSQGAGEAFF.

Only a few counts were recorded for this clonotype. This sequence joins TRBV4-1 and TRBJ2-2, with no clear D. The CDR3 covers 15 residues. The germline V and J ends were trimmed by 3 bases and 9 bases, with 17 bases remaining between them. Germline V gene sequence: CDR1 MGHRA, CDR2 YSYEKL. As DNA, the CDR3 is TGCGCCAGCAGCCATCCCAATACCCTCCCCCGGGAGCTGTTTTTT. Protein sequence: CASSHPNTLPRELFF.

The V gene is TRBV2, the J gene TRBJ2-2; D possibly corresponds to TRBD2 (6 bases). The V end was cut by 3 bases, the J end by 2 bases, with 13 bases between. In germline, CDR1 is SNHLY, CDR2 FYNNEI. This CDR3 spans 16 amino acids. The CDR3 bases are TGTGCCAGCAGTGATACGGGACTGGTAAACACCGGGGAGCTGTTTTTT. As protein: CASSDTGLVNTGELFF.

In its sample, this clonotype was seen many times. The rearrangement uses TRBV7-9 and TRBJ2-7, with TRBD1 matching 9 bases. CDR3 length equals 15 residues. V lost 3 bases and J lost 3; bases outside the gene matches: 6. Germline values: CDR1 SEHNR, CDR2 FQNEAQ (reference sequence). The chain's CDR3 is CASSLNRGHGYEQYF. The DNA of the CDR3 is TGTGCCAGCAGCTTGAACAGGGGGCACGGCTACGAGCAGTACTTC.

There are a few counts of this clonotype. The V gene is TRBV11-2, the J gene TRBJ2-3; 14 bases line up with TRBD2. V trimming: 5 bases; J trimming: 2 bases; junction bases outside the gene matches: 6. Looked up from germline, CDR1 is SGHAT and CDR2 is FQNNGV. The CDR3 consists of 17 residues. The DNA of the CDR3 is TGTGCCAGCAGCCAGACTAGCGGGGGGGAAGACACAGATACGCAGTATTTT. This sequence encodes CASSQTSGGEDTDTQYF.

This clonotype was counted only a few times. The chain employs TRBV7-8 and TRBJ2-7; 11 bases are a match to TRBD1. The CDR3 extends over 16 amino acids. After removal of 5 bases from V and 4 bases from J, the junction contained 10 bases not matched to a gene. Germline V lookup: CDR1 SGHVS, CDR2 FQNEAQ. The CDR3 DNA is TGTGCCAGCAGCCCAAGGACAGGGGGCTTCTCGTACGAGCAGTACTTC. This encodes CASSPRTGGFSYEQYF.

DNA of the CDR3: TGTGCCAGCAGTGGCCTGGCAGGGCTGGGAGAGACCCAGTACTTC. Translating it yields CASSGLAGLGETQYF. The V call is TRBV2, the J call TRBJ2-5; TRBD1 is a possible D gene (5 bases). The CDR3 totals 15 residues. Trimming took 4 bases from V and 4 from J, leaving 16 bases between them. Germline V gene sequence: CDR1 SNHLY, CDR2 FYNNEI.